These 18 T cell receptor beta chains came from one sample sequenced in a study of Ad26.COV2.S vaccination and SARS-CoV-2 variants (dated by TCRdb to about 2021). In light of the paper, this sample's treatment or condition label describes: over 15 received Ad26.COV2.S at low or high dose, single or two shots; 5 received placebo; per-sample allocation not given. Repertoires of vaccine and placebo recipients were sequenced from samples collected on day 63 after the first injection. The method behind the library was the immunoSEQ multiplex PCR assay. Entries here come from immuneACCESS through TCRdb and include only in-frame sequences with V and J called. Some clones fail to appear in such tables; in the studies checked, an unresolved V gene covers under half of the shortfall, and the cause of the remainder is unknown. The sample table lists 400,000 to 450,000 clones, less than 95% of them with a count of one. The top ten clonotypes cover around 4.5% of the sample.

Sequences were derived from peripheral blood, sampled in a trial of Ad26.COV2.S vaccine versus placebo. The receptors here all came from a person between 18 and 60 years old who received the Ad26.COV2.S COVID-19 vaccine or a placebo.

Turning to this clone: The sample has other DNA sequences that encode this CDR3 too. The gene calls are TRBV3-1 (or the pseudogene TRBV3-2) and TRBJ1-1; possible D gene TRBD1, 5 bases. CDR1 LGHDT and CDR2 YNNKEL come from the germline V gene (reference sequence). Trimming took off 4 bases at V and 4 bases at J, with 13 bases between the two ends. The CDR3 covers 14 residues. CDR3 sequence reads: CASSLGGTVTEAFF. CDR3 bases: TGTGCCAGCAGCCTGGGGGGGACGGTCACTGAAGCTTTCTTT.

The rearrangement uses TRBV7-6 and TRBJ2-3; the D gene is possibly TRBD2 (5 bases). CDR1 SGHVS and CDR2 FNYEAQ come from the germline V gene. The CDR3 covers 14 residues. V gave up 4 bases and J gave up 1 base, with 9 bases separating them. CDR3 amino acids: CASSSRVGTDTQYF. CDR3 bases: TGTGCCAGCAGCTCGCGGGTCGGCACAGATACGCAGTATTTT.

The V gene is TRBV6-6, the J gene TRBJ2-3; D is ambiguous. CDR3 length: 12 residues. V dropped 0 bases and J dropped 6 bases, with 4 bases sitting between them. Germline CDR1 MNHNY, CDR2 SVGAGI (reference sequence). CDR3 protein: CASSYSEDTQYF. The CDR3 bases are TGTGCCAGCAGTTACTCGGAGGATACGCAGTATTTT.

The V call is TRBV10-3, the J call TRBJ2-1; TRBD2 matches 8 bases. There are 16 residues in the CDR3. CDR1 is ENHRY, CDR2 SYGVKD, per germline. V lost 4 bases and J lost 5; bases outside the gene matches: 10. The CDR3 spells CAISVRSGSGNNEQFF. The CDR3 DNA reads TGTGCCATCAGTGTTCGGAGCGGGAGTGGGAACAATGAGCAGTTCTTC.

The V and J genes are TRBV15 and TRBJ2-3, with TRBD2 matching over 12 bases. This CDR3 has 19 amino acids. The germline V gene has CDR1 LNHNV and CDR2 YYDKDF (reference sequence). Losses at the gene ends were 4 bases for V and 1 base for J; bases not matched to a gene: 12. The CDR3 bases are TGTGCCACCAGCACACTGAGGACTAGCGGGGTGATGGGCACAGATACGCAGTATTTT. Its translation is CATSTLRTSGVMGTDTQYF.

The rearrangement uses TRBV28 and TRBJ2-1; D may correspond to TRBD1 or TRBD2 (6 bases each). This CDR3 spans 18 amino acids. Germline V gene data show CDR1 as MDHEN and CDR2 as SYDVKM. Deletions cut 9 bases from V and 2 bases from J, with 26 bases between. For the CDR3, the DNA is TGTGCCAGAGGGGGGTCCCGGAACACCTTTCCCCCCTACAATGAGCAGTTCTTC. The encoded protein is CARGGSRNTFPPYNEQFF.

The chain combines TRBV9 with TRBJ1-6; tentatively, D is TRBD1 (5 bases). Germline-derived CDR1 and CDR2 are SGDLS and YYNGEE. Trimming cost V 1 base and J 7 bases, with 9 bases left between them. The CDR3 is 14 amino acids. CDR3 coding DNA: TGTGCCAGCAGCGTAACAGGTTCAAATTCACCCCTCCACTTT. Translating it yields CASSVTGSNSPLHF.

The CDR3 is CASSGYGYGYTF. Written as DNA, the CDR3 is TGTGCCAGCAGTGGCTACGGGTATGGCTACACCTTC. The chain combines TRBV9 with TRBJ1-2; D uncertain. The ends were cut back, 5 bases at V and 5 bases at J, with 10 bases in the middle. The CDR3 has 12 residues. Germline CDR1 is SGDLS and CDR2 is YYNGEE.

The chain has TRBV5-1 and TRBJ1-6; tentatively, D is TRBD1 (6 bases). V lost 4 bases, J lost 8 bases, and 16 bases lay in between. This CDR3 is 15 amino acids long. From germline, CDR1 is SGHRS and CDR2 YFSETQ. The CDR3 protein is CASSVETGFDSPLHF. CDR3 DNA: TGCGCCAGCAGCGTGGAGACAGGATTTGATTCACCCCTCCACTTT.

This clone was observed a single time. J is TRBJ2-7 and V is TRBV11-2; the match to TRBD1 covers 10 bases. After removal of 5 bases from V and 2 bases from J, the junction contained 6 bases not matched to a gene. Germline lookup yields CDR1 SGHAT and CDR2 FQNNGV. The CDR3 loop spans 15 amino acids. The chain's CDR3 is CASSVRDRGAYEQYF. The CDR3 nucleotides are TGTGCCAGCAGCGTCAGGGACAGGGGAGCCTACGAGCAGTACTTC.

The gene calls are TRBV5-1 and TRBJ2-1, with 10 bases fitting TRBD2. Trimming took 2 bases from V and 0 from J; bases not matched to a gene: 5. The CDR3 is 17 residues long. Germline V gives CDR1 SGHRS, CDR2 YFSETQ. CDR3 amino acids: CASSFSASGSSYNEQFF. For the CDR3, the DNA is TGCGCCAGCAGCTTTTCGGCTAGCGGGAGCTCCTACAATGAGCAGTTCTTC. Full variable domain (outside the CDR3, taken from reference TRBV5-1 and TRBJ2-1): KAGVTQTPRYLIKTRGQQVTLSCSPISGHRSVSWYQQTPGQGLQFLFEYFSETQRNKGNFPGRFSGRQFSNSRSEMNVSTLELGDSALYLCASSFSASGSSYNEQFFGPGTRLTVL.

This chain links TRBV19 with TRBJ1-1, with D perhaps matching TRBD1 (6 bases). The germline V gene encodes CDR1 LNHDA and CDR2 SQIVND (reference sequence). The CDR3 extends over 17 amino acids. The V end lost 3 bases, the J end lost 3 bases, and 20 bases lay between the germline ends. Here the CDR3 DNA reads TGTGCCAGTAGTATGAGAGAGGGGGAGGTGGAGTACACTGAAGCTTTCTTT. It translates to CASSMREGEVEYTEAFF.

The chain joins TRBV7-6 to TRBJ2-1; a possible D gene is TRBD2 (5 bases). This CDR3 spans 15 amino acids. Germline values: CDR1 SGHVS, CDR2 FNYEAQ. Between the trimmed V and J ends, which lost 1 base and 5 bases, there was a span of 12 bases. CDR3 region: CASSLGKDFDNEQFF. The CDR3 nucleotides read TGTGCCAGCAGCTTAGGAAAGGACTTCGACAATGAGCAGTTCTTC.

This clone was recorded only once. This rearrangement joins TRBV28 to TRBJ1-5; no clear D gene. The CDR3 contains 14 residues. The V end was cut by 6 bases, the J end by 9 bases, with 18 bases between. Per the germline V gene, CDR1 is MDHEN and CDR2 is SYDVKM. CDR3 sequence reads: CASSLGRAIRPQHF. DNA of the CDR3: TGTGCCAGCAGCCTTGGTCGGGCGATCAGGCCCCAGCATTTT.

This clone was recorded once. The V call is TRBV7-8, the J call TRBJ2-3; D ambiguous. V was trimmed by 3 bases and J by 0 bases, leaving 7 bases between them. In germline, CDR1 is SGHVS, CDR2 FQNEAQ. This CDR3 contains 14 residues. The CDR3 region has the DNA TGTGCCAGCAGCTTCCTGACTAGCACAGATACGCAGTATTTT. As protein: CASSFLTSTDTQYF.

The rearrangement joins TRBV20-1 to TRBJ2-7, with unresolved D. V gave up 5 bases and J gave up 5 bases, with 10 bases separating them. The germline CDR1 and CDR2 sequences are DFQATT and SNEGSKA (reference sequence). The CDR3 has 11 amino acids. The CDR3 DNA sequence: TGCAGTGCTGATAACCGACACGAGCAGTACTTC. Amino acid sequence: CSADNRHEQYF.

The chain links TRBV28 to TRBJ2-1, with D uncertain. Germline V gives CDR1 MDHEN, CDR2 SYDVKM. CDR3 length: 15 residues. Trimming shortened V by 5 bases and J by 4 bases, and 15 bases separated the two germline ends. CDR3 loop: CASSDTRRIYNEQFF. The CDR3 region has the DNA TGTGCCAGCAGTGACACACGGCGAATATACAATGAGCAGTTCTTC.

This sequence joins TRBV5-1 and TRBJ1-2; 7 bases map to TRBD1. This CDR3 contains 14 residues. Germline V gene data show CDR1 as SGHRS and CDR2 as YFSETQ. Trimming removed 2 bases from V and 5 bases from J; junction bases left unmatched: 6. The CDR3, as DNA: TGCGCCAGCAGCTTCGACAGGGATGCGTATGGCTACACCTTC. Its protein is CASSFDRDAYGYTF.